Listed below are T cell receptor beta chains from one sample, sequenced in a study of shared clonotypes between healthy human individuals. Using immunoSEQ multiplex PCR, the repertoire was profiled, and TCRdb retains in-frame clones only, with some absent. This table holds about 2.4 million clones, around nine tenths found once. Input material: naive CD4+ T cells sorted from blood. All receptors derive from a man in his late teens or twenties in good health. Each CDR3 is given with its conserved first and last residue. D genes are given only for firm matches. Expanded clones are given a class, and other clones once, few, many or no size at all.

abundance	v_gene	d_gene	j_gene	CDR3aa	CDR3nt
-	TRBV9	TRBD1	TRBJ1-2	CASSVEGQGRSRNGYTF	TGTGCCAGCAGCGTAGAGGGACAGGGGCGGTCGAGAAATGGCTACACCTTC
-	TRBV19	-	TRBJ2-4	CASSIDYPEIPRAKNIQYF	TGTGCCAGTAGTATAGACTACCCGGAAATTCCTCGGGCCAAAAACATTCAGTACTTC
-	TRBV18	TRBD1	TRBJ2-5	CASSARTGGQETQYF	TGTGCCAGCTCAGCCCGGACAGGGGGGCAAGAGACCCAGTACTTC
-	TRBV5-6	-	TRBJ2-4	CARSGFWGITVNKNIQYF	TGTGCCAGGTCTGGCTTTTGGGGGATAACCGTGAACAAAAACATTCAGTACTTC
-	TRBV27	-	TRBJ2-1	CASSLWGRQVPSHFSGHEQFF	TGTGCCAGCAGTTTATGGGGCAGACAGGTCCCTTCCCACTTTTCAGGCCATGAGCAGTTCTTC
-	TRBV7-9	TRBD1	TRBJ1-1	CASSSQGVGTEAFF	TGTGCCAGCAGCTCACAGGGGGTCGGCACTGAAGCTTTCTTT
-	TRBV6-5	TRBD2	TRBJ2-2	CASSSQAGGHTGELFF	TGTGCCAGCAGTTCCCAAGCGGGGGGCCACACCGGGGAGCTGTTTTTT
-	TRBV6-5	-	TRBJ1-3	CASRPASGQTRYF	TGTGCCAGCAGGCCGGCATCCGGGCAGACTCGGTATTTT
once	TRBV7-8	TRBD2	TRBJ2-7	CASSTGLAGNEQYF	TGTGCCAGCAGCACCGGACTAGCGGGAAACGAGCAGTACTTC
-	TRBV5-4	-	TRBJ1-1	CASSLEVGLGAFF	TGTGCCAGCAGCTTGGAGGTGGGCTTGGGTGCTTTCTTT
-	TRBV7-9	TRBD1	TRBJ1-3	CASSSGGRQDGSGNTIYF	TGTGCCAGCAGCTCAGGGGGGAGACAGGACGGTTCTGGAAACACCATATATTTT
-	TRBV7-9	-	TRBJ2-3	CASSFVGTRTDTQYF	TGTGCCAGCAGCTTTGTGGGCACCCGCACAGATACGCAGTATTTT
-	TRBV6-5	-	TRBJ2-2	CASKLGGLNTGELFF	TGTGCCAGCAAATTAGGGGGATTGAACACCGGGGAGCTGTTTTTT
-	TRBV6-1	-	TRBJ1-3	CASWNSGNTIYF	TGTGCCAGCTGGAACTCTGGAAACACCATATATTTT
-	TRBV4-1	-	TRBJ2-3	CASSQEEVSTDTQYF	TGCGCCAGCAGCCAAGAAGAGGTTAGCACAGATACGCAGTATTTT
once	TRBV28	-	TRBJ1-4	CELAGKKEKLFF	TGTGAATTGGCGGGTAAAAAGGAAAAACTGTTTTTT
-	TRBV30	-	TRBJ1-1	CAWTRQPSYEAFF	TGTGCCTGGACCCGACAGCCCAGTTATGAAGCTTTCTTT
-	TRBV5-1	TRBD2	TRBJ2-1	CASSLDGGSSYNEQFF	TGCGCCAGCAGCTTGGACGGCGGGAGCTCCTACAATGAGCAGTTCTTC
-	TRBV5-1	-	TRBJ1-6	CASSVIPGQAGSSPLHF	TGCGCCAGCAGCGTAATTCCGGGCCAAGCTGGCAGTTCACCCCTCCACTTT
-	TRBV5-1	TRBD2	TRBJ2-5	CASSQYPGLAVYQETQYF	TGCGCCAGCAGCCAGTATCCGGGACTAGCGGTATACCAAGAGACCCAGTACTTC
-	TRBV28	-	TRBJ1-1	CASSLVTATEAFF	TGTGCCAGCAGTTTAGTCACGGCGACTGAAGCTTTCTTT
-	TRBV5-1	TRBD1	TRBJ2-7	CASSLANTGDLYEQYF	TGCGCCAGCAGCTTGGCTAATACAGGGGATCTCTACGAGCAGTACTTC
-	TRBV10-3	-	TRBJ1-1	CAISEGGTLYTEAFF	TGTGCCATCAGTGAGGGGGGGACGCTTTACACTGAAGCTTTCTTT
-	TRBV4-3	TRBD2	TRBJ2-1	CASSQDFRGLAIYNEQFF	TGCGCCAGCAGCCAAGATTTTAGGGGACTAGCGATCTACAATGAGCAGTTCTTC
-	TRBV30	-	TRBJ1-1	CAWSVGLNTEAFF	TGTGCCTGGAGTGTAGGTTTGAACACTGAAGCTTTCTTT
once	TRBV18	-	TRBJ2-1	CASSPPAGNNEQFF	TGTGCCAGCTCACCACCGGCAGGGAACAATGAGCAGTTCTTC
-	TRBV5-6	TRBD1	TRBJ2-7	CASSLGSTGSYEQYF	TGTGCCAGCAGCTTGGGTTCGACAGGGTCCTACGAGCAGTACTTC
once	TRBV19	-	TRBJ2-4	CASSSRATLAKNIQYF	TGTGCCAGTAGTTCCAGGGCTACCTTAGCCAAAAACATTCAGTACTTC
-	TRBV7-9	-	TRBJ1-5	CASSLDNQINQPQHF	TGTGCCAGCAGCTTAGACAATCAGATCAATCAGCCCCAGCATTTT
-	TRBV6-1	-	TRBJ1-2	CASSEGLGTNGF	TGTGCCAGCAGTGAGGGTCTAGGGACAAACGGCTTC
-	TRBV18	TRBD1	TRBJ2-7	CASSPPTGDPLSYEQYF	TGTGCCAGCTCACCGCCGACAGGGGACCCTCTCTCCTACGAGCAGTACTTC
-	TRBV25-1	TRBD1	TRBJ1-4	CASSEAIDRGYRKLFF	TGTGCCAGCAGTGAAGCCATAGACAGGGGCTACAGGAAACTGTTTTTT
-	TRBV5-4	-	TRBJ1-1	CASSRESSEAFF	TGTGCCAGCAGCCGGGAGTCTTCCGAAGCTTTCTTT
-	TRBV5-1	-	TRBJ2-7	CASSLGGKIYEQYF	TGCGCCAGCAGCTTGGGGGGGAAGATCTACGAGCAGTACTTC
-	TRBV5-4	TRBD2	TRBJ2-3	CASSFPSGRGDTQYF	TGTGCCAGCAGCTTCCCCTCCGGGAGGGGAGATACGCAGTATTTT
-	TRBV6-1	-	TRBJ1-2	CASSESPNYGYTF	TGTGCCAGCAGTGAGTCCCCTAATTATGGCTACACCTTC
-	TRBV25-1	-	TRBJ2-1	CASSEVGLGLAEQFF	TGTGCCAGCAGTGAGGTAGGGCTAGGACTTGCCGAGCAGTTCTTC
-	TRBV10-3	-	TRBJ2-2	CAISEQEGTGELFF	TGTGCCATCAGTGAACAGGAAGGCACCGGGGAGCTGTTTTTT
-	TRBV19	-	TRBJ2-7	CASSISWRSSYEQYF	TGTGCCAGTAGTATCTCCTGGCGGTCCTCCTACGAGCAGTACTTC
-	TRBV21-1	-	TRBJ2-1	CASSKSGSSYNEQFF	TGTGCCAGCAGCAAATCCGGGAGCTCCTACAATGAGCAGTTCTTC
-	TRBV23-1	TRBD1	TRBJ1-2	CASSQLKPGQGVLYYGYTF	TGCGCCAGCAGTCAACTCAAACCGGGACAGGGAGTCTTATACTATGGCTACACCTTC
-	TRBV4-1	-	TRBJ2-1	CASSQEPALTNEQFF	TGCGCCAGCAGCCAAGAGCCGGCGTTGACAAATGAGCAGTTCTTC
-	TRBV28	TRBD2	TRBJ2-3	CASSPTGGRGGRRTDTQYF	TGTGCCAGCAGTCCGACTGGAGGGCGGGGGGGCAGAAGGACAGATACGCAGTATTTT
-	TRBV5-1	-	TRBJ2-1	CASRGGYNEQFF	TGCGCCAGCAGAGGGGGCTACAATGAGCAGTTCTTC
-	TRBV30	TRBD2	TRBJ2-7	CAWNLGGGAYEQYF	TGTGCCTGGAACCTTGGGGGGGGAGCCTACGAGCAGTACTTC
-	TRBV25-1	-	TRBJ2-5	CASSEPRTAIQETQYF	TGTGCCAGCAGTGAGCCGCGGACAGCCATTCAAGAGACCCAGTACTTC
-	TRBV5-1	-	TRBJ2-5	CASSLYQETQYF	TGCGCCAGCAGTTTGTACCAAGAGACCCAGTACTTC
-	TRBV19	TRBD1	TRBJ1-2	CASSIGDRPYGYTF	TGTGCCAGTAGTATAGGGGACAGGCCCTATGGCTACACCTTC
-	TRBV5-5	-	TRBJ1-3	CASSSGLVGSGNTIYF	TGTGCCAGCAGTTCGGGTCTCGTCGGCTCTGGAAACACCATATATTTT